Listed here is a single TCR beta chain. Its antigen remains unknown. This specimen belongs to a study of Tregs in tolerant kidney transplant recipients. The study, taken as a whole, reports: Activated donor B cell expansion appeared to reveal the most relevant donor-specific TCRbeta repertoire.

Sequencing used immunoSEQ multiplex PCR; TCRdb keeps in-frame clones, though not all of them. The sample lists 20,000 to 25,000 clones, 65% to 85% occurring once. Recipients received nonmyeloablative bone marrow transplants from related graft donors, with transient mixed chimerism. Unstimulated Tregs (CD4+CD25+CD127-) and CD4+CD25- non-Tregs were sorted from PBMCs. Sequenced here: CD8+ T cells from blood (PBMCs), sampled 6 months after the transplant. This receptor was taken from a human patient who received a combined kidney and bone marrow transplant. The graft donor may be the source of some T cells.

The CDR3 DNA reads TGTGCCAGCAGCGTAGCTTCCGACTATGGCTACACCTTC. Protein product: CASSVASDYGYTF. This chain connects TRBV9 to TRBJ1-2; D gene ambiguous. The germline V gene has CDR1 SGDLS and CDR2 YYNGEE. Trimming pared 0 bases from V and 3 bases from J, leaving 6 bases between. CDR3 length: 13 amino acids.